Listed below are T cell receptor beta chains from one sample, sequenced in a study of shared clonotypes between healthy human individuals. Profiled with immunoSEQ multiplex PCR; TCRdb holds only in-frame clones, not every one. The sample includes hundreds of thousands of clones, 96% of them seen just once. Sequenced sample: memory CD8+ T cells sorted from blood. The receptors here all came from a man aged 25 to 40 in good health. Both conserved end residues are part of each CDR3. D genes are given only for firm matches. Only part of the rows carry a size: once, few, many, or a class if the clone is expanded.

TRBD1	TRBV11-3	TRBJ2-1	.	CASSLGQGREGEQFF	TGTGCCAGCAGCTTAGGACAGGGACGAGAAGGTGAGCAGTTCTTC
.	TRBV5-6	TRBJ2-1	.	CASSLARVEQFF	TGTGCCAGCAGCTTGGCGCGGGTTGAGCAGTTCTTC
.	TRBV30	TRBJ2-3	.	CAWSRQGTDTQYF	TGTGCCTGGAGTAGACAGGGCACAGATACGCAGTATTTT
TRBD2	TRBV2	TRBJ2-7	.	CASSEAVAGGPYEQYF	TGTGCCAGCAGTGAAGCGGTAGCGGGAGGCCCCTACGAGCAGTACTTC
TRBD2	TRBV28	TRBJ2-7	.	CASSFPATSGSDEQYF	TGTGCCAGCAGTTTTCCCGCGACTAGCGGGAGTGATGAGCAGTACTTC
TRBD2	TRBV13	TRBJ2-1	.	CASSPTSGRDYNEQFF	TGTGCCAGCAGCCCAACTAGCGGGAGAGATTACAATGAGCAGTTCTTC
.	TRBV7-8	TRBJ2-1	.	CASSLKGNEQFF	TGTGCCAGCAGCTTAAAGGGCAATGAGCAGTTCTTC
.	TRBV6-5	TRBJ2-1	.	CASSSFSYNEQFF	TGTGCCAGCAGTTCCTTCTCCTACAATGAGCAGTTCTTC
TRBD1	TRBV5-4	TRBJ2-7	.	CASSLHTRTGEDEQYF	TGTGCCAGCAGCCTACATACCCGGACAGGGGAGGACGAGCAGTACTTC
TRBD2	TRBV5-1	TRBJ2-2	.	CASSLETSGRAGELFF	TGCGCCAGCAGCTTGGAGACTAGCGGGAGGGCCGGGGAGCTGTTTTTT
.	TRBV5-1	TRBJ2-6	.	CASSLYGANVLTF	TGCGCCAGCAGCTTGTACGGGGCCAACGTCCTGACTTTC
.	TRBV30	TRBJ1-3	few	CAWSPRGRGATTGNTIYF	TGTGCCTGGAGTCCAAGGGGCCGTGGGGCCACGACTGGAAACACCATATATTTT
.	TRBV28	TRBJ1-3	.	CASSLVPVNTIYF	TGTGCCAGCAGTTTGGTACCAGTAAACACCATATATTTT
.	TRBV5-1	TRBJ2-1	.	CASSPLSLLGSYNEQFF	TGCGCCAGCAGCCCCCTTTCTTTGCTCGGGTCCTACAATGAGCAGTTCTTC
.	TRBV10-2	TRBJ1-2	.	CASSEGQVRYGYTF	TGCGCCAGCAGTGAGGGGCAGGTTCGCTATGGCTACACCTTC